Described below is a single T cell receptor (beta chain) sequence and its context. Here immunoSEQ multiplex PCR was the method, and the copy in TCRdb shows in-frame clones only, minus some. The repertoire has about 460,000 clones, roughly 80% of them found once; the top ten carry approximately 12%. This specimen belongs to a study of shared clonotypes between healthy human individuals. CDR1 and CDR2 (germline): SNHLY, FYNNEI. The CDR3 extends over 15 amino acids. V dropped 6 bases and J dropped 5; count of bases not matched to a gene: 6. The V gene is TRBV2, the J gene TRBJ2-1; 11 bases agree with TRBD2. This receptor was obtained from a woman aged 40 to 50 in good health. Some clones in this sample may be carry-over from other donors' samples. The material sequenced was PBMCs. CDR3 coding DNA: TGTGCCAGCAGCGGACTAGCGGGCACGGACAATGAGCAGTTCTTC. Translation: CASSGLAGTDNEQFF.